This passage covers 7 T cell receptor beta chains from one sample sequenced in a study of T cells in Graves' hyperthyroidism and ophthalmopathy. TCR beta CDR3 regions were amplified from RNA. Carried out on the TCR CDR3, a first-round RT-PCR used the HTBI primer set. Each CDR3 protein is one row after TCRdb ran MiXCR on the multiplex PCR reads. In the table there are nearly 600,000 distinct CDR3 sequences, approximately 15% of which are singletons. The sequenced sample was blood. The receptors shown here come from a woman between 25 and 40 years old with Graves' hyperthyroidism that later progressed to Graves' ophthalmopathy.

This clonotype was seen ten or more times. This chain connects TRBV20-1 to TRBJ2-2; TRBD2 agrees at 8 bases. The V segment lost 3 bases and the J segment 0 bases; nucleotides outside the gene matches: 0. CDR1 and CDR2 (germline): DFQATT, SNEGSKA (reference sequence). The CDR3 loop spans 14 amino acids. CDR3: CSARGLANTGELFF. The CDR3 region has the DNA TGCAGTGCTAGGGGACTAGCGAACACCGGGGAGCTGTTTTTT.

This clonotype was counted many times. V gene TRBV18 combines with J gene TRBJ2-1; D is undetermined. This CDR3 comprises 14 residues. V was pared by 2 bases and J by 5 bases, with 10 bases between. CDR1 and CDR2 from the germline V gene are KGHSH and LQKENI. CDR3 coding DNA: TGTGCCAGCTCACCAAGCTGGACGGACAATGAGCAGTTCTTC. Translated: CASSPSWTDNEQFF.

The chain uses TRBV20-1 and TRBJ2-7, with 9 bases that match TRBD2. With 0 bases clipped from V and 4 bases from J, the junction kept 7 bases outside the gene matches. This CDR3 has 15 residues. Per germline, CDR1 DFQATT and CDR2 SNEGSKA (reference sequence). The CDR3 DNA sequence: TGCAGTGCTAGAGATGAGGCGGGAGGGCCTTACGAGCAGTACTTC. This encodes CSARDEAGGPYEQYF.

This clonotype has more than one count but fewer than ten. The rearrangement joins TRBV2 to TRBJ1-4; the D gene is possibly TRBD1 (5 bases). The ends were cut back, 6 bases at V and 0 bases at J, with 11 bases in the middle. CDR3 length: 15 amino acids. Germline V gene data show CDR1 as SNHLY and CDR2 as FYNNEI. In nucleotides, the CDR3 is TGTGCCAGCAGCCACAGGAGTGCAACTAATGAAAAACTGTTTTTT. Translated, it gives CASSHRSATNEKLFF.

DNA for the CDR3: TGTGCCACCAGTCCCACCGGACAGGGGGAAAATCAGCCCCAGCATTTT. Translation gives CATSPTGQGENQPQHF. The rearrangement uses TRBV24-1 and TRBJ1-5; 10 nucleotides agree with TRBD1. This CDR3 comprises 16 residues. V was pared by 6 bases and J by 4 bases, with 8 bases of the junction left unmatched. Germline-derived CDR1 and CDR2 are KGHDR and SFDVKD.

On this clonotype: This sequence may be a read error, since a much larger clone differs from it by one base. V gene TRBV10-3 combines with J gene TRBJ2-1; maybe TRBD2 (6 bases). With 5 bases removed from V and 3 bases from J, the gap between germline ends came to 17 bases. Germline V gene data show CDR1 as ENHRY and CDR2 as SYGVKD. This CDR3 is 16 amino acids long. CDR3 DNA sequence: TGTGCCATCAGTCCGGGGATATTGGGGGGCTACAATGAGCAGTTCTTC. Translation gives CAISPGILGGYNEQFF.

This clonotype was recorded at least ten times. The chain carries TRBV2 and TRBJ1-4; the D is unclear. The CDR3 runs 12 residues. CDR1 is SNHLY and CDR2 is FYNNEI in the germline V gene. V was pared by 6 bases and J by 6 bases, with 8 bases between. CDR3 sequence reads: CASREWDEKLFF. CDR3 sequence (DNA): TGTGCCAGCAGGGAGTGGGATGAAAAACTGTTTTTT.